This TCR beta chain is drawn from a study of T cells in localized non-small cell lung cancer. Findings and limits, study-wide: In adjacent lung, a median approximately 60 of the top 100 tumor clones were found. In uninvolved adjacent lung, T cell clonality reached its highest value, exceeding tumor.

Of note for this clone: Its antigen is not known.

Losses at the gene ends were 7 bases for V and 9 bases for J; bases not matched to a gene: 8. This CDR3 has 13 residues. Germline CDR1 reads LNHDA; CDR2 reads SQIVND (reference sequence). The data were produced by immunoSEQ multiplex PCR, yet TCRdb's version contains in-frame clones alone and is incomplete. The top ten hold around 7.3% of the sample, which has some 5,000 clones, 25% to 35% seen once. The receptor comes from a female donor over 55 with stage I lung adenocarcinoma. This chain connects TRBV19 to TRBJ1-5; 8 bases are a match to TRBD1. The input for sequencing was lung tumor tissue, taken before any cancer treatment. Here the CDR3 DNA reads TGTGCCAGTACCCAGGACAGGGCCCGGCCCCAGCATTTT. Its translation is CASTQDRARPQHF.